A single sample gave rise to the 27 T cell receptor beta chains below, sequenced in a study of early T cells in non-severe SARS-CoV-2 infection. TCRdb re-called the 5' RACE reads through MiXCR, storing one row per CDR3 protein. The repertoire holds some 120,000 distinct CDR3 sequences, about 15% seen once, with roughly a fifth in the top ten. Sequencing was carried out using whole blood. These receptors all come from an adult who was a healthcare worker with PCR-confirmed SARS-CoV-2 infection or an uninfected control (not recorded which).

The chain combines TRBV3-1 with TRBJ1-1; D is unclear. There are 13 residues in the CDR3. The germline V gene has CDR1 LGHDT and CDR2 YNNKEL (reference sequence). V was shortened by 4 bases and J by 1 base, with 7 bases between the two germline ends. As DNA, the CDR3 is TGTGCCAGCAGCCCCACACAGAACACTGAAGCTTTCTTT. Its translation is CASSPTQNTEAFF.

CDR3 region: CASSRRSNQPQHF. The CDR3 nucleotides are TGCGCCAGCAGCCGTCGTAGCAATCAGCCCCAGCATTTT. V and J are TRBV4-1 and TRBJ1-5, with D uncertain. V was cut by 4 bases and J by 0 bases, with 4 bases left in between. The CDR3 consists of 13 residues. Germline V gives CDR1 MGHRA, CDR2 YSYEKL.

This clonotype occurred a few times. This chain uses TRBV30 with TRBJ1-1; 7 bases map to TRBD1. CDR3 length equals 12 residues. The J segment lost 8 bases and the V segment lost 2 bases, leaving 5 bases of the junction unmatched. Germline values: CDR1 GTSNPN, CDR2 SVGIG (reference sequence). CDR3 protein: CAWSLTGPEAFF. DNA of the CDR3: TGTGCCTGGAGTCTGACAGGGCCAGAAGCTTTCTTT.

This clonotype has just a few counts. The chain couples TRBV28 to TRBJ2-7, with D perhaps matching TRBD1 or TRBD2 (5 bases each). V lost 6 bases, J lost 4 bases, and 16 bases lay in between. Germline V lookup: CDR1 MDHEN, CDR2 SYDVKM. This CDR3 has 14 residues. The CDR3 is CASREPGTIYEQYF. CDR3 DNA sequence: TGTGCCAGCAGAGAACCCGGGACGATATACGAGCAGTACTTC.

This clonotype was seen a handful of times. This sequence joins TRBV20-1 and TRBJ2-3; 7 bases match TRBD2. This CDR3 has 14 amino acids. The V segment lost 4 bases and the J segment 3 bases; nucleotides outside the gene matches: 7. Looked up from germline, CDR1 is DFQATT and CDR2 is SNEGSKA (reference sequence). CDR3 loop: CSATRPSGTDTQYF. The CDR3 DNA reads as TGCAGTGCTACTCGGCCTAGCGGAACAGATACGCAGTATTTT.

The chain couples TRBV19 to TRBJ2-5; D unclear. Germline lookup yields CDR1 LNHDA and CDR2 SQIVND (reference sequence). Between the trimmed V and J ends, which lost 5 bases and 6 bases, there was a span of 16 bases. There are 14 residues in the CDR3. The CDR3 DNA reads as TGTGCCAGTAGTCTCCCGGGCCAGCGAAAGACCCAGTACTTC. As protein: CASSLPGQRKTQYF.

This clonotype is a singleton in its sample. A much larger clone sits a single nucleotide away, making a read error possible. The rearrangement joins TRBV20-1 to TRBJ2-5, with D maybe TRBD2 (7 bases). The CDR3 length is 14 residues. Germline V gene data show CDR1 as DFQATT and CDR2 as SNEGSKA (reference sequence). CDR3: CSAPGGPPRETQCF. CDR3 coding DNA: TGCAGTGCTCCGGGGGGCCCCCCACGAGAGACCCAGTGCTTC.

This clonotype has only a few counts. The chain employs TRBV5-1 and TRBJ2-5; TRBD1 matches at 8 bases. Looked up from germline, CDR1 is SGHRS and CDR2 is YFSETQ. The CDR3 length is 15 residues. J lost 2 bases, V lost 3 bases, and 6 bases had no gene match. For the CDR3, the DNA is TGCGCCAGCAGCTACGGACAGGGCGGACAAGAGACCCAGTACTTC. Residues: CASSYGQGGQETQYF.

The sample holds a few counts of this clonotype. The chain joins TRBV5-1 to TRBJ2-7; possible D gene TRBD1, 6 bases. The V end was cut by 0 bases, the J end by 2 bases, with 15 bases between. This CDR3 spans 16 amino acids. Germline V gene data show CDR1 as SGHRS and CDR2 as YFSETQ. CDR3 region: CASSLAGGRGTYEQYF. The CDR3 DNA follows: TGCGCCAGCAGCTTGGCAGGCGGCAGGGGAACCTACGAGCAGTACTTC. The full variable domain, with the rest looked up from reference TRBV5-1 and TRBJ2-7, is KAGVTQTPRYLIKTRGQQVTLSCSPISGHRSVSWYQQTPGQGLQFLFEYFSETQRNKGNFPGRFSGRQFSNSRSEMNVSTLELGDSALYLCASSLAGGRGTYEQYFGPGTRLTVT.

This clonotype has only a few counts. J is TRBJ2-1 and V is TRBV27; 11 positions match TRBD2. V lost 6 bases, J lost 9 bases, and 13 bases stayed unmatched. There are 16 residues in the CDR3. Germline-derived CDR1 and CDR2 are MNHEY and SMNVEV (reference sequence). CDR3 protein: CASSLWASGGLGEQFF. CDR3 DNA: TGTGCCAGCAGCCTATGGGCTAGCGGGGGGCTGGGTGAGCAGTTCTTC.

The gene calls are TRBV12-3 or TRBV12-4 and TRBJ2-5; 8 bases are a match to TRBD2. The junction had 8 bases not matched to a gene; V was cut back by 6 bases and J by 5 bases. The CDR3 sequence is 14 residues long. For the CDR3, the DNA is TGTGCCAGCAGCCCTAGCGGGCCAGGGGAGACCCAGTACTTC. Residues: CASSPSGPGETQYF.

The chain couples TRBV12-3 or TRBV12-4 to TRBJ1-5; D gene unclear. The CDR3 length is 14 residues. Trimming cost V 2 bases and J 3 bases, with 8 bases left between them. The CDR3 DNA is TGTGCCAGCAGTTTAAGGCGAAACAATCAGCCCCAGCATTTT. Amino acids: CASSLRRNNQPQHF.

In this sample, this clonotype turned up a few times. The chain uses TRBV29-1 and TRBJ1-1; D gene unclear. Germline V gives CDR1 SQVTM, CDR2 ANQGSEA. The CDR3 length is 13 residues. V gave up 6 bases and J gave up 4 bases, with 15 bases separating them. CDR3 nucleotide sequence: TGCAGCGTCGTCGCCGGTTATGGCACTGAAGCTTTCTTT. Protein product: CSVVAGYGTEAFF.

This clonotype has more than one count but fewer than ten. The chain joins TRBV7-9 to TRBJ2-1; 10 nucleotides agree with TRBD2. The germline gives CDR1 SEHNR, CDR2 FQNEAQ (reference sequence). This CDR3 has 15 residues. The trim removed 8 bases at V and 7 bases at J, leaving 11 bases unmatched. The CDR3 sequence is CASVLGVAGGNEQFF. In DNA, the CDR3 is TGTGCCAGCGTCTTGGGTGTAGCGGGGGGAAATGAGCAGTTCTTC. Complete variable domain (other parts from reference TRBV7-9 and TRBJ2-1): DTGVSQNPRHKITKRGQNVTFRCDPISEHNRLYWYRQTLGQGPEFLTYFQNEAQLEKSRLLSDRFSAERPKGSFSTLEIQRTEQGDSAMYLCASVLGVAGGNEQFFGPGTRLTVL.

This clonotype was counted ten times or more. J is TRBJ1-1 and V is TRBV3-1; TRBD1 agrees at 7 bases. There are 13 residues in the CDR3. V was clipped by 5 bases and J by 4 bases; unmatched bases: 4. Germline loops: CDR1 LGHDT, CDR2 YNNKEL (reference sequence). The CDR3 spells CASSFNRGTEAFF. CDR3 in DNA: TGTGCCAGCAGCTTTAACAGGGGCACTGAAGCTTTCTTT.

The V gene is TRBV4-1, the J gene TRBJ2-1; no clear D. V was clipped by 0 bases and J by 4 bases, with 7 bases between them. The CDR3 has 14 residues. Germline assignment: CDR1 MGHRA and CDR2 YSYEKL. The CDR3, as DNA: TGCGCCAGCAGCCAAGAAGGCGGATACAATGAGCAGTTCTTC. Translating gives CASSQEGGYNEQFF.

This clonotype has at least ten counts. The chain couples TRBV11-3 to TRBJ2-2; 7 bases are a match to TRBD2. Trimming at V came to 7 bases and at J to 5 bases, leaving 7 bases not matched to a gene. This CDR3 has 14 amino acids. The germline gives CDR1 SGHNT, CDR2 YENEEA. The CDR3 DNA reads TGTGCCAGCAAGGCTAGCGGTGAAACCGGGGAGCTGTTTTTT. Amino acid sequence: CASKASGETGELFF.

This clonotype was found once. The CDR3 loop reads CSGLRQGALDQPQHF. The CDR3 DNA sequence: TGCAGTGGGCTCCGGCAGGGAGCATTGGATCAGCCCCAGCATTTT. The chain recombines TRBV20-1 with TRBJ1-5; the D gene is possibly TRBD1 (5 bases). Germline V gives CDR1 DFQATT, CDR2 SNEGSKA (reference sequence). Trimming took off 7 bases at V and 5 bases at J, with 21 bases between the two ends. CDR3 size: 15 residues.

V gene TRBV4-1 combines with J gene TRBJ1-5; D is possibly TRBD1 (6 bases). V gave up 2 bases and J gave up 1 base, with 9 bases separating them. Germline V gives CDR1 MGHRA, CDR2 YSYEKL. The CDR3 is 15 amino acids. The CDR3 sequence is CASSQLDRSNQPQHF. The CDR3 DNA reads as TGCGCCAGCAGCCAACTGGACAGAAGCAATCAGCCCCAGCATTTT.

CDR3 in amino acids: CATGGGAIGGELFF. The CDR3 DNA is TGTGCCACCGGCGGGGGGGCAATCGGCGGGGAGCTGTTTTTT. The chain has TRBV19 and TRBJ2-2; 9 nucleotides match TRBD2. CDR1 is LNHDA and CDR2 is SQIVND in the germline V gene (reference sequence). Trimming removed 10 bases from V and 7 bases from J; junction bases left unmatched: 10. This CDR3 comprises 14 residues. The full variable domain, completed using reference TRBV19 and TRBJ2-2, is DGGITQSPKYLFRKEGQNVTLSCEQNLNHDAMYWYRQDPGQGLRLIYYSQIVNDFQKGDIAEGYSVSREKKESFPLTVTSAQKNPTAFYLCATGGGAIGGELFFGEGSRLTVL.

This clonotype has at least ten counts. The V gene is TRBV18, the J gene TRBJ2-7; D could derive from TRBD1 or TRBD2 (5 bases each). V was shortened by 5 bases and J by 3 bases, with 14 bases between the two germline ends. CDR1 and CDR2 (germline): KGHSH, LQKENI. The CDR3 has 14 residues. In nucleotides, the CDR3 is TGTGCCAGCTCATCCGGGACCTCCCACTACGAGCAGTACTTC. Translated, it gives CASSSGTSHYEQYF.

Ten or more counts support this clonotype. The genes are TRBV2 and TRBJ1-5; D is unclear. This CDR3 region has 12 residues. CDR1 and CDR2 (germline): SNHLY, FYNNEI. With 2 bases removed from V and 6 bases from J, the gap between germline ends came to 5 bases. Written as DNA, the CDR3 is TGTGCCAGCAGTGAAATGGGTCAGCCCCAGCATTTT. This codes for CASSEMGQPQHF. Combining the CDR3 with reference TRBV2 and TRBJ1-5 gives the whole variable domain EPEVTQTPSHQVTQMGQEVILRCVPISNHLYFYWYRQILGQKVEFLVSFYNNEISEKSEIFDDQFSVERPDGSNFTLKIRSTKLEDSAMYFCASSEMGQPQHFGDGTRLSIL.

This clonotype was found many times. The chain uses TRBV4-2 and TRBJ1-5, with 7 positions matching TRBD1. There are 15 residues in the CDR3. V lost 0 bases, J lost 4 bases, and 3 bases stayed unmatched. CDR1 and CDR2 from the germline V gene are LGHNA and YNFKEQ. The CDR3 protein is CASSQENRGNQPQHF. For the CDR3, the DNA is TGTGCCAGCAGCCAAGAGAACAGGGGAAATCAGCCCCAGCATTTT.

This clonotype was counted a few times. The V gene is TRBV2, the J gene TRBJ2-5; possibly TRBD1 for D (5 bases). This CDR3 comprises 13 residues. V was clipped by 8 bases and J by 1 base, with 11 bases between them. CDR1 is SNHLY and CDR2 is FYNNEI in the germline V gene. CDR3 coding DNA: TGTGCCAGCGGGGCAGAAATCCAAGAGACCCAGTACTTC. It yields the protein CASGAEIQETQYF.

This rearrangement joins TRBV6-1 to TRBJ1-6, with 8 bases lining up with TRBD1. Unmatched junction bases numbered 0, after V lost 0 bases and J lost 8 bases. The CDR3 is 14 residues long. The germline V gene encodes CDR1 MNHNS and CDR2 SASEGT. CDR3 region: CASSEADRDSPLHF. The DNA of the CDR3 is TGTGCCAGCAGTGAAGCGGACAGGGATTCACCCCTCCACTTT.

The CDR3 here is CASSSDGVGEQYF. In DNA form, the CDR3 reads TGTGCCAGCAGCTCGGACGGAGTGGGAGAGCAGTACTTC. The rearrangement uses TRBV7-9 and TRBJ2-7; D ambiguous. The CDR3 has 13 residues. Germline V gene data show CDR1 as SEHNR and CDR2 as FQNEAQ (reference sequence). The V gene lost 4 bases and the J gene lost 7 bases, with 14 bases spanning the gap.

The rearrangement joins TRBV10-1 to TRBJ2-2, with TRBD2 matching 10 bases. The V gene's germline CDR1 is WNHNN and CDR2 SYGVQD (reference sequence). The J segment lost 6 bases and the V segment lost 3 bases, leaving 1 base of the junction unmatched. This CDR3 spans 14 amino acids. The chain's CDR3 is CASSESGGAGELFF. In DNA form, the CDR3 reads TGCGCCAGCAGTGAAAGCGGGGGGGCCGGGGAGCTGTTTTTT.